This T cell receptor beta chain was identified during a study of cytomegalovirus exposure and HLA in healthy donors. The study's findings and limits: For most TCR beta V segments, an earlier analysis put the productive rate at about 87% or about 30% of the time. Highly shared sequence variants in one cluster were likely a sequencing artifact. In vitro work confirmed that a few CMV-associated chains recognize CMV antigens.

CDR3 length: 12 residues. CDR1 and CDR2 from the germline V gene are MNHEY and SVGAGI. With 2 bases removed from V and 7 bases from J, the gap between germline ends came to 8 bases. A remark on this clone: What it recognizes is unknown.

PCR involved 60 Vbeta and 13 Jbeta primers. Clones were read by immunoSEQ multiplex PCR, and TCRdb kept only the in-frame ones, dropping some. Here the sample spans more than 150,000 clones, over 70% being singletons. The sequence was collected from a man between 18 and 35 years old in good health and CMV-seronegative. The sample comprised PBMCs. The rearrangement joins TRBV6-5 to TRBJ1-1, with D perhaps TRBD1 (5 bases). The CDR3 sequence: CASSYPGGEAFF. DNA for the CDR3: TGTGCCAGCAGTTACCCCGGGGGTGAAGCTTTCTTT.